This T cell receptor (beta chain) stems from a study of blood T cell repertoires in COVID-19. Study summary: Italy, Spain and the United States were the sources of the convalescent and acute COVID-19 samples. In each case, the material was cDNA or gDNA derived from T cells, B-cell-depleted T cells, or PBMCs.

Seattle-derived patients entered the study during active infection and were followed longitudinally. In the authors' workflow: The assay estimated nucleated cells by amplifying reference gene primers. This table comes from immunoSEQ multiplex PCR, and its TCRdb copy is limited to in-frame clones, with some not included. From that table come the V and J calls and clone size; the DNA was used to work out D and trimming. The sample carries 450,000 or so clones, about 91% recorded once. CDR1 MNHEY and CDR2 SVGEGT come from the germline V gene. Trimming stripped 2 bases from V and 5 bases from J, with 15 bases between. The CDR3 has 15 residues.

The sequence derives from a man aged 18 to 30 with COVID-19, enrolled during active disease. Source material: peripheral blood. V and J are TRBV6-2 or TRBV6-3 and TRBJ2-5, with D possibly being TRBD1 (6 bases). CDR3 sequence (DNA): TGTGCCAGCAGTTACCCGGACAGCCCGTGGGAGACCCAGTACTTC. Protein: CASSYPDSPWETQYF.